This T cell receptor beta chain was found in a study of T cells expressing NK-cell markers. Study summary: Sorted T-cell subsets CD3+CD56+NKG2C+, CD3+CD56+NKG2C- and CD3+CD56-NKG2C+ were TCR beta-sequenced. General study findings and limits: Expanded NKG2C+ T cell clones had unclear HCMV specificity. Several of the donors also had these clonotypes leading their CD3+CD56-NKG2C+ fraction.

Production of TCR beta cDNA relied on 5'RACE template switching with UMIs. No DNA is given; TCRdb re-called the 5' RACE reads and lists each CDR3 protein once. In total, the table holds about 390,000 distinct CDR3 sequences. Germline CDR1 and CDR2: KGHDR and SFDVKD. The CDR3 spans 15 residues. In the case of this clonotype: Its antigen is unidentified.

This TCR was sampled from a woman in her 50s in good health. Sequencing was performed on blood T cells: a sorted CD56 or NKG2C T cell subset, CD4+ or CD8+ T cells, or bulk PBMC T cells (not recorded which). This rearrangement joins TRBV24-1 to TRBJ2-1; with no DNA, the TCRdb D assignment of TRBD2 cannot be verified. The CDR3 spells CATSDPGLVNNEQFF.